This entry concerns a single T cell receptor beta chain. Its specificity is unknown. The sample belongs to a study of T cell responses to AZD1222 COVID-19 vaccine. Background on the study: Analysis merged second doses at about 4 or about 12 weeks. The study's findings and limits: Females outnumbered males among donors, who were mostly white British; clonal diversity was possibly underestimated. There were vaccine-associated CD4 TCRs across spike, dominant at 160-218 and 743-854.

This CDR3 has 14 residues. The V gene lost 6 bases and the J gene lost 6 bases, with 16 bases spanning the gap. Germline values: CDR1 WNHNN, CDR2 SYGVQD (reference sequence). Method: immunoSEQ multiplex PCR; TCRdb's copy keeps in-frame clones and lacks some. This table has 95,000 to 130,000 clones, roughly 87% appearing once. The source is an adult in good health. The sequencing used peripheral blood, collected on day 0 of AZD1222 vaccination. V is TRBV10-1 and J is TRBJ2-3; D unclear. In DNA, the CDR3 is TGCGCCAGCAGCCACGGTCACGCTGGGGATACGCAGTATTTT. This translates into CASSHGHAGDTQYF.